This T cell receptor beta chain was recovered during a study of T-cell reconstitution after alpha-beta-depleted transplantation in children. Unique molecular identifiers were incorporated into the prepared TCRbeta library. TCRdb processed the PCR reads anew with MiXCR; each CDR3 protein has one entry. This repertoire shows about 98,000 distinct CDR3 sequences, approximately 8% found once; its top ten account for less than 20%. There are many counts of this clonotype. This CDR3 has 13 amino acids. Germline CDR1 is SGHVS and CDR2 is FNYEAQ. The V end lost 5 bases, the J end lost 2 bases, and 9 bases lay between the germline ends.

The sequence derives from a boy younger than 10 with acute lymphoblastic leukemia, due to receive a stem cell transplant. The chain couples TRBV7-6 to TRBJ1-1; maybe TRBD1 (5 bases). Source: PBMCs, taken before TCRalphabeta/CD19-depleted stem cell transplant. CDR3 nucleotide sequence: TGTGCCAGCAGCGCCGACAGAAACACTGAAGCTTTCTTT. This gives the protein CASSADRNTEAFF.